These T cell receptor beta chains were read from a single sample in a study of T cell responses to AZD1222 COVID-19 vaccine. This table comes from immunoSEQ multiplex PCR, and its TCRdb copy is limited to in-frame clones, with some not included. The sample holds approximately 64,000 clones; about 90% are singletons and the top ten take approximately 6.3%. This specimen was peripheral blood, taken 28 days after the second dose of the MenACWY control vaccine. The receptors here all came from an adult who received the MenACWY meningococcal vaccine as a control. Each CDR3 is given with its conserved first and last residue.

j_call	v_call	cdr3_aa
TRBJ2-3	TRBV13	CASSLGLGRATDTQYF
TRBJ1-1	TRBV7-2	CASSWDRLNTEAFF
TRBJ2-7	TRBV6-1	CASSEVNSYEQYF
TRBJ2-7	TRBV2	CASRSGTSGKRALQYF
TRBJ2-6	TRBV6-2/TRBV6-3	CASSPSFSGANVLTF
TRBJ2-2	TRBV2	CASDRYTGELFF
TRBJ2-7	TRBV6-5	CASNVYEQYF
TRBJ2-7	TRBV29-1	CSAASIGGSYEQYF
TRBJ1-5	TRBV5-5	CASSLSGGNQPQHF
TRBJ1-4	TRBV7-8	CASSSIGRANEKLFF
TRBJ1-2	TRBV27	CATRTVTLANYGYTF
TRBJ2-1	TRBV27	CASSFYASDNEQFF
TRBJ1-1	TRBV28	CASSLVQGPGGAFF
TRBJ1-1	TRBV10-1	CASSEHANTEAFF
TRBJ2-6	TRBV19	CASSIIIGGSGANVLTF
TRBJ2-7	TRBV5-1	CASHYLPRGGDSSYEQYF
TRBJ2-5	TRBV11-1	CASSMIQETQYF
TRBJ2-3	TRBV29-1	CSVADTNTDTQYF
TRBJ2-7	TRBV11-2	CASSSPGSGTYEQYF
TRBJ1-5	TRBV6-1	CASSEPGNQPQHF
TRBJ2-3	TRBV18	CASSRLAAKDTQYF
TRBJ2-2	TRBV27	CASSLEGLNTGELFF
TRBJ2-3	TRBV12-5	CASGSSTDTQYF
TRBJ2-3	TRBV6-2/TRBV6-3	CASSYSREGRGDTQYF
TRBJ2-2	TRBV19	CASEKEGLAANGDTGELFF
TRBJ1-1	TRBV5-1	CASSSAYREDTEAFF
TRBJ2-5	TRBV5-1	CASSSGTSGRSYQETQYF
TRBJ2-1	TRBV7-2	CASSWGLGVYNEQFF
TRBJ2-6	TRBV30	CAWTLPGRGANVLTF
TRBJ1-2	TRBV19	CASSPGSYGYTF
TRBJ2-3	TRBV3-1/TRBV3-2	CASSPVRGVTDTQYF
TRBJ1-1	TRBV6-6	CASSPPRTGPHHEAFF
TRBJ1-1	TRBV5-1	CASRGPPNQQNTEAFF
TRBJ2-3	TRBV5-5	CASSLEGASTDTQYF
TRBJ1-2	TRBV28	CASSKQGIGYGYTF
TRBJ1-1	TRBV4-1	CASSPPGFTEAFF
TRBJ2-7	TRBV5-1	CASSAGLAGDEQYF
TRBJ2-2	TRBV19	CASSIQGARELFF
TRBJ1-6	TRBV5-6	CASSSVINNSPLHF
TRBJ1-2	TRBV3-1/TRBV3-2	CASGDEEGVYGYTF
TRBJ1-2	TRBV5-8	CASSLAKGYTF
TRBJ2-3	TRBV7-9	CASSLEGRGTDTQYF
TRBJ2-1	TRBV27	CASSSSGTGLVEQFF
TRBJ1-4	TRBV5-1	CASSLDPGTTNEKLFF
TRBJ1-3	TRBV3-1/TRBV3-2	CASKVWGSGNTIYF
TRBJ2-3	TRBV18	CASSTGLSDTQYF
TRBJ2-5	TRBV3-1/TRBV3-2	CASSQEAADRGRETQYF
TRBJ1-2	TRBV15	CATSEAVYGYTF
TRBJ2-5	TRBV27	CASSLWGQETQYF
TRBJ1-1	TRBV7-2	CASRSSGTEAFF
TRBJ2-6	TRBV4-2	CASSQVSYSGANVLTF
TRBJ1-3	TRBV5-1	CASSFGTPGNTIYF
TRBJ1-6	TRBV24-1	CATSDFTGNSPLHF
TRBJ2-7	TRBV5-1	CASSPGGKGGEQYF
TRBJ1-6	TRBV28	CASIARVGSPLHF
TRBJ1-3	TRBV18	CASSPGTGSSGNTIYF
TRBJ1-1	TRBV2	CASSVSGLNTEAFF